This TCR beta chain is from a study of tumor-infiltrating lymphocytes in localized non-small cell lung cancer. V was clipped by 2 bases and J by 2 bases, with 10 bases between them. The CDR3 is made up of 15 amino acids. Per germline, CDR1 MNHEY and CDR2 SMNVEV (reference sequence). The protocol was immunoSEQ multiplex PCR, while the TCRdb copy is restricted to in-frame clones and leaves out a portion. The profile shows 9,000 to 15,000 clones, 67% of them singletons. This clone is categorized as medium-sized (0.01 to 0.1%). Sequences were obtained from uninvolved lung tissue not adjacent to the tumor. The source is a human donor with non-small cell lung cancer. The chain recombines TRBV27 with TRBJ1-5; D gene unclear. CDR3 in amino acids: CASSLRGQGNQPQHF. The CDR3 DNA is TGTGCCAGCAGTTTAAGAGGGCAAGGCAATCAGCCCCAGCATTTT.